This TCR beta chain stems from a study of blood T cells in healthy people across ages. There are 16 residues in the CDR3. V was cut by 6 bases and J by 1 base, with 16 bases left in between. In germline, CDR1 is MNHEY, CDR2 SVGEGT. This clonotype was seen ten or more times. The antigen is unknown. PBMCs were isolated at a quantity of at least 6 million per sample. At least 5.5 micrograms of total RNA were extracted per sample. Study-wide findings and caveats: Estimates drawn from one million T cells were deemed to understate diversity. Higher diversity, along with more naive CD4+ cells, distinguished long-lived donors from aged donors.

Through a sample-barcoded 5' primer and a J-beta primer mix, a second PCR was run for roughly 7 to 12 cycles. Via MiXCR, TCRdb re-called the 5' RACE reads, giving one row per CDR3 protein. The data contain 850,000 or so distinct CDR3 sequences, 29% of them singletons. The source material was blood. The sequence was obtained from an elderly woman in good health. V and J are TRBV6-2 or TRBV6-3 and TRBJ2-1; possibly TRBD2 for D (7 bases). For the CDR3, the DNA is TGTGCCAGCAGCCGCGGGGGCCGTCAATCCTACAATGAGCAGTTCTTC. Protein: CASSRGGRQSYNEQFF.